The present T cell receptor (beta chain) was sequenced within a study of T cell repertoires in ileal Crohn's disease. On the study more broadly: Postoperative therapy was given to about half: 11 thiopurines, 18 anti-TNF agents. Broader study findings: Compared with non-smokers, active smokers at surgery showed more clonal expansions. All patients with clonality above 26.8% had endoscopic recurrence.

Approximately 500 nanograms of biopsy DNA per sample underwent TCRB immunosequencing. Libraries were prepared by immunoSEQ multiplex PCR; TCRdb keeps only in-frame clonotypes and omits some of them. This sample has about 62,000 clones; roughly 89% occur once, and the top ten carry around 2.1%. Note on this clone: Its antigen remains unknown.

Time point of the sample: neoterminal ileum biopsy at postoperative endoscopy, about 6 months after surgery. Source material: ileal tissue. The receptor was isolated from an adult with Crohn's disease.

CDR3 sequence (DNA): TGCGCCAGCAGCCCACAGACAGGGCAAAACACTGAAGCTTTCTTT. This translates into CASSPQTGQNTEAFF. This rearrangement joins TRBV5-1 to TRBJ1-1; 7 positions match TRBD1. Trimming removed 4 bases from V and 2 bases from J; junction bases left unmatched: 8. This CDR3 has 15 amino acids. The germline gives CDR1 SGHRS, CDR2 YFSETQ.